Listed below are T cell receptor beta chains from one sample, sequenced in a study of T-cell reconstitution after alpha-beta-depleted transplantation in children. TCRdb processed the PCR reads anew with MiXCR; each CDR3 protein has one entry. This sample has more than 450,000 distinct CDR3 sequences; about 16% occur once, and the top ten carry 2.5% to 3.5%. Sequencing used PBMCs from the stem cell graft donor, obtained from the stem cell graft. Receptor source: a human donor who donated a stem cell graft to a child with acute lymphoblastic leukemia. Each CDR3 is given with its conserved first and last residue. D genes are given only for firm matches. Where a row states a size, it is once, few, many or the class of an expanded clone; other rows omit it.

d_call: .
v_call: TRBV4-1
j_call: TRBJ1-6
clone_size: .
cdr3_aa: CASSQRGEGQAISSPLHF
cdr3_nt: TGCGCCAGCAGCCAGAGGGGAGAGGGCCAGGCGATCAGCTCACCCCTCCACTTT

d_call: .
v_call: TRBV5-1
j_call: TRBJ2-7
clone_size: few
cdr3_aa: CASSLAVQRAYEQYF
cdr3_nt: TGCGCCAGCAGCTTGGCCGTACAGAGGGCCTACGAGCAGTACTTC

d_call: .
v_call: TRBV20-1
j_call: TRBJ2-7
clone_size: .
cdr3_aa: CSARAVSSYEQYF
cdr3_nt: TGCAGTGCTAGAGCGGTTAGCTCCTACGAGCAGTACTTC

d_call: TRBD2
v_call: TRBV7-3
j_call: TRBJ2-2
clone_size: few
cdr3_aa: CASSLSGTRTGELFF
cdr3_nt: TGTGCCAGCAGCTTATCCGGGACTAGGACCGGGGAGCTGTTTTTT

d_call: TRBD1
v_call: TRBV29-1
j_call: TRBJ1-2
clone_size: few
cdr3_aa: CSALGQDRYGYTF
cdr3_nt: TGCAGCGCTCTGGGACAGGACCGTTATGGCTACACCTTC

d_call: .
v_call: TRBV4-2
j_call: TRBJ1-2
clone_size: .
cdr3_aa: CASSQDAENSF
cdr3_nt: TGTGCCAGCAGCCAAGATGCGGAAAACTCCTTC

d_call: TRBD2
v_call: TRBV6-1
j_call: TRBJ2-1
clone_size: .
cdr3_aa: CASPKGLAESSYNEQFF
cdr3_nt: TGTGCCAGCCCCAAGGGACTAGCGGAAAGCTCCTACAATGAGCAGTTCTTC

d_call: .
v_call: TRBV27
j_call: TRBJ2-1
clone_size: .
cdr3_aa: CASSWLARPYNEQFF
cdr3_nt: TGTGCCAGCAGTTGGCTAGCGAGGCCCTACAATGAGCAGTTCTTC

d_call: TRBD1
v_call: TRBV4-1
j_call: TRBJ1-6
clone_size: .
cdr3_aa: CASSQVEAGGGTYNSPLHF
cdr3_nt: TGCGCCAGCAGCCAAGTTGAGGCAGGGGGGGGCACCTATAATTCACCCCTCCACTTT

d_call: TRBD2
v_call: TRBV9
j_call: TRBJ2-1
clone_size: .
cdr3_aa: CASSLTSGGLYNEQFF
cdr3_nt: TGTGCCAGCAGCCTAACTAGCGGGGGACTCTACAATGAGCAGTTCTTC

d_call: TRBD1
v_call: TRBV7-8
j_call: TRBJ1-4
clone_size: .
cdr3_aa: CASSQRMLAGGRPVNEKLFF
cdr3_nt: TGTGCCAGCAGCCAAAGAATGTTGGCAGGGGGGCGCCCAGTGAATGAAAAACTGTTTTTT

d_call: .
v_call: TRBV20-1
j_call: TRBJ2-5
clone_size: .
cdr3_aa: CSGRTSPQETQYF
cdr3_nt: TGCAGTGGGAGGACCTCCCCGCAAGAGACCCAGTACTTC

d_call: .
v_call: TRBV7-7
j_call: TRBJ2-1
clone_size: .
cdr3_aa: CASSLERDNEQFF
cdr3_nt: TGTGCCAGCAGCTTAGAAAGGGACAATGAGCAGTTCTTC

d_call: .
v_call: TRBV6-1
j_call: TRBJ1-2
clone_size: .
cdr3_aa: CASTRTSKDRDYGYTF
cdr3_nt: TGTGCCAGCACCAGAACCTCCAAAGACCGAGACTATGGCTACACCTTC

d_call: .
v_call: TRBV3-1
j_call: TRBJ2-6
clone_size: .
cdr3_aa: CASSQGLSSGANVLTF
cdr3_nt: TGTGCCAGCAGCCAAGGCCTCAGCTCTGGGGCCAACGTCCTGACTTTC

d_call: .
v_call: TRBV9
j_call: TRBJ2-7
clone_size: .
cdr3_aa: CASSEGAGVNEQYF
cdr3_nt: TGTGCCAGCAGCGAGGGGGCGGGAGTAAACGAGCAGTACTTC

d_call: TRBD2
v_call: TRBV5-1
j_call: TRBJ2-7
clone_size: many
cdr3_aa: CASSLPGGYEQYF
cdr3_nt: TGCGCCAGCAGCTTGCCGGGGGGCTACGAGCAGTACTTC

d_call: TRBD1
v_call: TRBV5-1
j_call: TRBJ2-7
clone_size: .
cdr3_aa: CASSFDRVYEQYF
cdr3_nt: TGCGCCAGCAGCTTTGACAGGGTCTACGAGCAGTACTTC

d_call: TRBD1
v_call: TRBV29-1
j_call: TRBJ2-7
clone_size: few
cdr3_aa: CSVGWTGSTYEQYF
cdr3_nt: TGCAGCGTTGGGTGGACAGGCTCTACCTACGAGCAGTACTTC

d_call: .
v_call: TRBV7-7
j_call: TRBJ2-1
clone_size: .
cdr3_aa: CASSFYEGGHNEQFF
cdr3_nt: TGTGCCAGCAGCTTTTACGAGGGAGGCCACAATGAGCAGTTCTTC

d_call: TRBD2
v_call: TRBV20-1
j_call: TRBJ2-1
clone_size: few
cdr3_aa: CSVFSGSYNEQFF
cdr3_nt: TGCAGTGTTTTTAGCGGGAGCTACAATGAGCAGTTCTTC

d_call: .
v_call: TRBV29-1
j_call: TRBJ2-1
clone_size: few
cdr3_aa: CSVEESGGEQFF
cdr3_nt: TGCAGCGTTGAAGAAAGTGGGGGGGAGCAGTTCTTC

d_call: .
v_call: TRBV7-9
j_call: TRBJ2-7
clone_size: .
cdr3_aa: CASSPPQDSTYEQYF
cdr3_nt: TGTGCCAGCAGCCCCCCCCAGGACAGTACCTACGAGCAGTACTTC

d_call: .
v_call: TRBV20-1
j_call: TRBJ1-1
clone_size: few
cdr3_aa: CSARYRELYEAFF
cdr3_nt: TGCAGTGCTCGCTACAGGGAACTTTATGAAGCTTTCTTT

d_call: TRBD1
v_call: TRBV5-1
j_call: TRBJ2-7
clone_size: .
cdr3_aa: CASRNPWDRDSYEQYF
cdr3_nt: TGCGCCAGCAGGAACCCATGGGACAGGGACTCCTACGAGCAGTACTTC

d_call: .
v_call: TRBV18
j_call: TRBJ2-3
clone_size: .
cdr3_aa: CASSPLDRTDTQYF
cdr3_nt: TGTGCCAGCTCACCATTAGATCGCACAGATACGCAGTATTTT

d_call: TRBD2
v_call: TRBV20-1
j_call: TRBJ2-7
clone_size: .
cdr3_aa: CSASLAGGGYEQYF
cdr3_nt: TGCAGTGCTAGCCTAGCGGGAGGAGGGTACGAGCAGTACTTC

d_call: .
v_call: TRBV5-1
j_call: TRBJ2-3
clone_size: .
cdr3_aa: CASSLLGGFPTDTQYF
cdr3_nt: TGCGCCAGCAGCTTGCTGGGGGGATTTCCGACAGATACGCAGTATTTT

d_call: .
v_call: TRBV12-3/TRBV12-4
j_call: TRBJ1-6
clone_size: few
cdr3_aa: CASRRQEGSNSPLHF
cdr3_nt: TGTGCCAGCAGGAGACAGGAGGGGTCCAATTCACCCCTCCACTTT

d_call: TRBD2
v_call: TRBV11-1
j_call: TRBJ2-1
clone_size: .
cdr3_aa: CASSLSLAGRDEQFF
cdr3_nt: TGTGCCAGCAGCTTATCGCTAGCGGGGAGGGATGAGCAGTTCTTC

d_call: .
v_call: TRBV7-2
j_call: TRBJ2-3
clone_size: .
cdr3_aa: CASSQRDSASTDTQYF
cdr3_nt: TGTGCCAGCAGCCAGCGGGACAGCGCTAGCACAGATACGCAGTATTTT

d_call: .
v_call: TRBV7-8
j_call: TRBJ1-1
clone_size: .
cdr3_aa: CASSLRSGRTMNTEAFF
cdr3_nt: TGTGCCAGCAGCTTGAGGTCCGGCAGGACCATGAACACTGAAGCTTTCTTT

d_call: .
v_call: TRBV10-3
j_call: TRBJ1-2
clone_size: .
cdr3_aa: CAISDGGYGYTF
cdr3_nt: TGTGCCATCAGTGATGGCGGATATGGCTACACCTTC

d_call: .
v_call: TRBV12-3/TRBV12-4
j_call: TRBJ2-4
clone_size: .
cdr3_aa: CASSLIKNIQYF
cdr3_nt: TGTGCCAGCAGTTTGATTAAAAACATTCAGTACTTC

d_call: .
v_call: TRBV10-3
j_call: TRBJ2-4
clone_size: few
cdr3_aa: CAISGDAVSIQYF
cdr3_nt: TGTGCCATCAGTGGGGACGCCGTCTCCATTCAGTACTTC

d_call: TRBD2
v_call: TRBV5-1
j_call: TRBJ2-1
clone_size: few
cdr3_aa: CASSWGGADEQFF
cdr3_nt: TGCGCCAGCAGCTGGGGGGGAGCCGATGAGCAGTTCTTC

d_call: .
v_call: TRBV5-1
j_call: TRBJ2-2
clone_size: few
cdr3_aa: CASTWGRLNTGELFF
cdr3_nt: TGCGCCAGCACTTGGGGACGGCTGAACACCGGGGAGCTGTTTTTT

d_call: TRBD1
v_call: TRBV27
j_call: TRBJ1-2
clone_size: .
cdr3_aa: CASSPTPGQLPYGGYTF
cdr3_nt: TGTGCCAGCAGTCCGACCCCGGGACAGCTACCTTACGGTGGCTACACCTTC

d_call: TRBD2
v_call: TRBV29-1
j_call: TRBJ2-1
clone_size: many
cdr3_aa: CSWGGTSGSRVYNEQFF
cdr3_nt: TGCAGCTGGGGGGGGACTAGCGGGAGTAGGGTCTACAATGAGCAGTTCTTC

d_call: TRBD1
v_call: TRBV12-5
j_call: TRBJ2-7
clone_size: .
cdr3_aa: CASGLVRLTGEYEQYF
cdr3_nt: TGTGCTAGTGGTTTGGTACGACTGACAGGGGAGTACGAGCAGTACTTC

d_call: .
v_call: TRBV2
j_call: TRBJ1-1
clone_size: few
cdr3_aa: CASSDWSEAFF
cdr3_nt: TGTGCCAGCAGTGATTGGAGTGAAGCTTTCTTT

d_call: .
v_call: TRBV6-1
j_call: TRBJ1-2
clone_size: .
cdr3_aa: CASGPSRGDGYTF
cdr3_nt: TGTGCCAGCGGGCCATCACGAGGCGATGGCTACACCTTC

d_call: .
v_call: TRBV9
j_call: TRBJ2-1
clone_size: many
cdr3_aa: CASSVGGGSYNEQFF
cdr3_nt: TGTGCCAGCAGCGTAGGAGGGGGCTCCTACAATGAGCAGTTCTTC

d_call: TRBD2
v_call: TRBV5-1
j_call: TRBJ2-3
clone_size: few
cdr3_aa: CASSRSGTATDTQYF
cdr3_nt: TGCGCCAGCAGCCGTAGCGGGACGGCGACAGATACGCAGTATTTT

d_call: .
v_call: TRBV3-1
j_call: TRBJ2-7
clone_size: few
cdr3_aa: CASSRTQDEQYF
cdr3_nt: TGTGCCAGCAGCCGGACCCAGGACGAGCAGTACTTC

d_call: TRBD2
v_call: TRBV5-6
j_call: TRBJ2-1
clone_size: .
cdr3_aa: CASSLALDSGGEQFF
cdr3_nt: TGTGCCAGCAGCTTGGCTCTAGACTCGGGGGGTGAGCAGTTCTTC

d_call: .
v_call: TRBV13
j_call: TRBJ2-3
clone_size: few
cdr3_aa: CASSPRTETDTQYF
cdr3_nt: TGTGCCAGCAGCCCACGGACGGAGACAGATACGCAGTATTTT

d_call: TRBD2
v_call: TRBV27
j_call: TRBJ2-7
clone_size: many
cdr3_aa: CASSSLTSGYPYEQYF
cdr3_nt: TGTGCCAGCAGTTCGCTGACTAGCGGGTACCCCTACGAGCAGTACTTC

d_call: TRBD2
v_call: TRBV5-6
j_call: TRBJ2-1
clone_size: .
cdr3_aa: CASSMTSGSLKQFF
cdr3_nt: TGTGCCAGCAGCATGACTAGCGGGAGCTTGAAGCAGTTCTTC

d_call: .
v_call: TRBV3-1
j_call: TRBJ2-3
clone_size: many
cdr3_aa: CASSLGQDTQYF
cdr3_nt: TGTGCCAGCAGCCTCGGACAGGATACGCAGTATTTT

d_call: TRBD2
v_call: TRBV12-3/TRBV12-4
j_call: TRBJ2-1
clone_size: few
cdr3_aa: CASSFGGGGRNEQFF
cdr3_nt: TGTGCCAGCAGTTTCGGAGGCGGGGGAAGGAATGAGCAGTTCTTC